This TCR beta chain is from a study of T cells in Graves' hyperthyroidism and ophthalmopathy. The CDR3 regions of TCR beta were amplified from RNA transcripts. The primer set for the first-round RT-PCR of the TCR CDR3 was HTBI. TCRdb independently ran MiXCR on the multiplex PCR reads; one entry per CDR3 protein. The sample consists of some 50,000 distinct CDR3 sequences, over 40% of them appearing once. V lost 4 bases, J lost 6 bases, and 9 bases stayed unmatched. The CDR3 sequence is 15 residues long. Germline V lookup: CDR1 SGHTA, CDR2 FQGNSA. This clonotype originated in a woman between 45 and 65 years old with Graves' ophthalmopathy. Specimen: blood. The chain is built from TRBV7-2 and TRBJ2-7; 10 bases fit TRBD1. The DNA of the CDR3 is TGTGCCAGCAGCTCGCAGGGGGACAGGGGTGGCGAGCAGTACTTC. This gives the protein CASSSQGDRGGEQYF.